This TCR beta chain was retrieved from a study of T cells expressing NK-cell markers. Overall study findings and caveats: The CD3+CD56-NKG2C+ fraction was also led by these clonotypes in several donors.

With regard to this clonotype: As yet, its antigen is unknown.

After re-calling the 5' RACE reads, TCRdb lists one entry per CDR3 protein, DNA absent. The table gives 350,000 to 500,000 distinct CDR3 sequences; the top ten clones make up 6% to 8% of it. The CDR3 is made up of 17 amino acids. Per the germline V gene, CDR1 is LGHNA and CDR2 is YSLEER. The sequence derives from a woman aged 18-70 years in good health. V and J are TRBV4-3 and TRBJ2-5; checking the TCRdb D call of TRBD2 is not possible without DNA. Sequenced material: blood T cells: a sorted CD56 or NKG2C T cell subset, CD4+ or CD8+ T cells, or bulk PBMC T cells (not recorded which). The CDR3 here is CASSQGEGFQTEETQYF.